The 3 T cell receptor beta chains presented below share a single source sample, sequenced in a study of CD8 T cells in ankylosing spondylitis. Each CDR3 protein is one row after TCRdb ran MiXCR on the 5' RACE reads. The table lists hundreds of thousands of distinct CDR3 sequences, approximately 26% of them singletons, with 0.89% in the top ten. The antigens of these receptors remain unknown. General study points: A TCR beta motif made of fewer than ten highly homologous variants seemed typical of ankylosing spondylitis blood.

The sequenced material came from blood, either unsorted or a sorted T cell fraction (not recorded which). The receptors come from a male donor with ankylosing spondylitis.

V and J are TRBV30 and TRBJ1-2; TRBD1 matches 7 bases. From germline, CDR1 is GTSNPN and CDR2 SVGIG (reference sequence). The trim removed 2 bases at V and 5 bases at J, leaving 8 bases unmatched. The CDR3 extends over 14 amino acids. The CDR3: CAWSPIGTEYGYTF. The CDR3 bases are TGTGCCTGGAGTCCTATCGGGACAGAGTATGGCTACACCTTC.

The chain uses TRBV27 and TRBJ2-1; tentative D call: TRBD2 (6 bases). There are 15 residues in the CDR3. Germline V gene sequence: CDR1 MNHEY, CDR2 SMNVEV (reference sequence). V dropped 6 bases and J dropped 2 bases, with 14 bases sitting between them. The CDR3 coding sequence is TGTGCCAGCAGAACTCCTAGCGTCACCTACAATGAGCAGTTCTTC. It translates to CASRTPSVTYNEQFF.

This clonotype was recorded a few times. The chain combines TRBV3-1 with TRBJ2-4; D uncertain. The V and J ends lost 1 base and 9 bases respectively, with 10 bases between them. This CDR3 has 13 residues. The germline gives CDR1 LGHDT, CDR2 YNNKEL (reference sequence). The CDR3 region has the DNA TGTGCCAGCAGCCAAGGACCTCTCGGCATTCAGTACTTC. Its translation: CASSQGPLGIQYF.